This is a list of T cell receptor beta chains from one sample in a study of blood T cells in healthy people across ages. From the 5' RACE reads, TCRdb called clonotypes with MiXCR, one entry per CDR3 protein. This table has about 640,000 distinct CDR3 sequences, 58% appearing once. The specimen was blood. All receptors derive from a man between 60 and 75 years old in good health. Each CDR3 is given with its conserved first and last residue. A D gene is named only where the DNA matches it firmly. Clone size appears in some rows only: once, few, many, or a class for an expanded clone.

V gene	clone size	J gene	D gene	CDR3 DNA	CDR3 protein
TRBV5-6	NA	TRBJ2-5	TRBD1	TGTGCCAGCAGCTTAAGACAACAGGGGCGACAAGAGACCCAGTACTTC	CASSLRQQGRQETQYF
TRBV12-3/TRBV12-4	NA	TRBJ1-1	NA	TGTGCCAGCAGTAACCGGGGGAACACTGAGGCTTTCTTT	CASSNRGNTEAFF
TRBV2	NA	TRBJ1-2	NA	TGTGCCAGCAGTGCGGTGCAGGGTAGTTCTAGTGGCTACACCTTC	CASSAVQGSSSGYTF
TRBV4-1	few	TRBJ2-5	TRBD2	TGCGCCAGCAGCCAAGGGACTAGGACGTCAGAGACCCAGTACTTC	CASSQGTRTSETQYF
TRBV12-3/TRBV12-4	NA	TRBJ1-1	TRBD1	TGTGCCAGCAGTTTCCGAGCCGGGGGACAGGGGGCTTACGAAGCTTTCTTT	CASSFRAGGQGAYEAFF
TRBV4-1	NA	TRBJ2-4	NA	TGCGCCAGCAGCCAAGTTACCACAGGGTTAGCCAAAAACATTCAGTACTTC	CASSQVTTGLAKNIQYF
TRBV5-5	once	TRBJ2-6	NA	TGTGCCAGCAGCTTGATTGGAGACAGGACTGGGGCCAACGTCCTGCCTTTC	CASSLIGDRTGANVLPF
TRBV6-6	NA	TRBJ1-1	NA	TGTGCCAGCACCGGCCGACAGGTGTCAATGAACACTGAAGCTTTCTTT	CASTGRQVSMNTEAFF
TRBV10-3	NA	TRBJ2-1	NA	TGTGCCATCAGCCCTTCAGGGTCTAAGGAGCAGTTCTTC	CAISPSGSKEQFF
TRBV5-1	NA	TRBJ2-1	NA	TGCGCCAGCAGCACCGGCGGCGGGGTTTCCTACAATGAGCAGTTCTTC	CASSTGGGVSYNEQFF
TRBV5-1	NA	TRBJ1-2	NA	TGCGCCAGCAGCTCCTCGACACAGAACTATGGCTACACCTTC	CASSSSTQNYGYTF
TRBV20-1	NA	TRBJ2-1	TRBD2	TGCAGTGCGCGAGCGGGGGGGCTTACCTACAATGAGCAGTTCTTC	CSARAGGLTYNEQFF
TRBV20-1	NA	TRBJ2-7	NA	TGCAGTGCTCTTGGACAGAAGAAAACCTACGAGCAGTACTTC	CSALGQKKTYEQYF
TRBV18	NA	TRBJ2-7	NA	TGTGCCAGCTCACCAGCACTGCAGGGCTACGGCGAGCAGTACTTC	CASSPALQGYGEQYF
TRBV7-8	NA	TRBJ2-3	NA	TGTGCCAGCAGCTACCCCGGGGCCCCGGGGGCAGATACGCAGTATTTT	CASSYPGAPGADTQYF
TRBV13	few	TRBJ1-2	NA	TGTGCCAGCAGCTTACGGGCAGGCAACTATGGCTACACCTTC	CASSLRAGNYGYTF
TRBV28	once	TRBJ1-1	NA	TGTGCTAGCAGTCCCCCGACAGGTGTGAACACTGAAGCTTTCTTT	CASSPPTGVNTEAFF
TRBV29-1	NA	TRBJ1-5	NA	TGCAGCGTTTCACCGAACGGCAATCAGCCCCAGCATTTT	CSVSPNGNQPQHF
TRBV2	once	TRBJ1-2	TRBD1	TGTGCCAGCAGTCGGACAGGGAGGAGCTATGGCTACACCTTC	CASSRTGRSYGYTF
TRBV5-1	many	TRBJ1-1	NA	TGCGCCAGCAGCTGGACACAGAACACTGAAGCTTTCTTT	CASSWTQNTEAFF
TRBV13	NA	TRBJ2-7	TRBD1	TGTGCCAGCAGCTCAGGGACAGGGGGCAACGAGCAGTACTTC	CASSSGTGGNEQYF
TRBV5-1	NA	TRBJ1-1	NA	TGCGCCAGCAGGGGGGAGCTGAACACTGAAGCTTTCTTT	CASRGELNTEAFF
TRBV2	few	TRBJ1-2	TRBD1	TGTGCCGGAACCGGGACAGGGGGTTATGGCTACACCTTC	CAGTGTGGYGYTF
TRBV11-3	few	TRBJ2-2	NA	TGTGCCAGCAGCTTGGGGGTGAACACCGGGGAGCTGTTTTTT	CASSLGVNTGELFF
TRBV11-2	NA	TRBJ2-7	NA	TGTGCCAGCAGCTTAGATGGTCGGTCCTACGAGCAGTACTTC	CASSLDGRSYEQYF
TRBV10-3	NA	TRBJ2-7	NA	TGTGCCATCAGTGAGTCGCTCAGGGGCTCCTACGAGCAGTACTTC	CAISESLRGSYEQYF
TRBV29-1	few	TRBJ2-5	NA	TGCAGCGTTGGGAAGGGGGGCACCTCGGAGACCCAGTACTTC	CSVGKGGTSETQYF
TRBV6-5	NA	TRBJ2-7	NA	TGTGCCAGCAGGGGGGCCGGGAGCTCCTACGAGCAGTACTTC	CASRGAGSSYEQYF
TRBV2	NA	TRBJ1-6	NA	TGTGCCAGCAATACGGGGAAGGGGAATTCACCCCTCCACTTT	CASNTGKGNSPLHF
TRBV7-2	NA	TRBJ1-2	TRBD1	TGTGCCAGCAGCCCGCGGACAGGGGGTACTTATGGCTACACCTTC	CASSPRTGGTYGYTF
TRBV6-1	NA	TRBJ1-2	NA	TGTGCCAGCAAAGAGGGGGGTAACTGGGATGGCTACACCTTC	CASKEGGNWDGYTF
TRBV5-1	NA	TRBJ1-1	NA	TGCGCCAGCAGCCCCCCTCGGGACCCCGGGACTGAAGCTTTCTTT	CASSPPRDPGTEAFF
TRBV29-1	NA	TRBJ2-7	TRBD1	TGCAGCGTTGTGGAGACAGGGGGAAGCGAGCAGTACTTC	CSVVETGGSEQYF
TRBV3-1	NA	TRBJ1-1	NA	TGTGCCAGCAGCCAAGCCCCGAACACTGAAGCTTTCTTT	CASSQAPNTEAFF
TRBV5-1	few	TRBJ2-4	NA	TGCGCCAGCAGCTTACAGCCCTTGGGGAACATTCAGTACTTC	CASSLQPLGNIQYF
TRBV20-1	NA	TRBJ1-1	NA	TGCAGTGCTAGAGGGACAGTTATGAACACTGAAGCTTTCTTT	CSARGTVMNTEAFF
TRBV29-1	few	TRBJ1-2	TRBD1	TGCAGCGTTACCGGGACAGGGGTTGGTAGCTATGGCTACACCTTC	CSVTGTGVGSYGYTF
TRBV6-2/TRBV6-3	NA	TRBJ2-5	NA	TGTGCCAGCACCGCATCCCGGGATGGGACCCAGTACTTC	CASTASRDGTQYF
TRBV12-3/TRBV12-4	NA	TRBJ2-5	TRBD1	TGTGCCAGCAGGCCCGGACAGGGGCCCTTCTACGAGCGGTACTTC	CASRPGQGPFYERYF
TRBV6-5	NA	TRBJ1-6	TRBD1	TGTGCCAGCAGTCGCCGACAGGGGGGAAATTCACCCCTCCACTTT	CASSRRQGGNSPLHF
TRBV6-1	NA	TRBJ2-6	TRBD2	TGTGCCACCACTACTAGCGGGGGGGCGATTGGGGCCAACGTCCTGACTTTC	CATTTSGGAIGANVLTF
TRBV19	few	TRBJ2-1	TRBD1	TGTGCCAGTAGTATAGATCTAGGGGGACAGGGATGGAATGAGCAGTTCTTC	CASSIDLGGQGWNEQFF
TRBV20-1	many	TRBJ2-4	NA	TGCAGTGCTAGAGTGGGAGAAAACCTAGCCAAAAACATTCAGTACTTC	CSARVGENLAKNIQYF
TRBV20-1	NA	TRBJ2-7	TRBD2	TGCAGTGCTAACGACCCCGGGACTACTTACTACGAGCAGTACTTC	CSANDPGTTYYEQYF
TRBV7-2	NA	TRBJ2-7	NA	TGTGCCAGCAGCTTAGGGGGAAGGCTCTACGAGCAGTACTTC	CASSLGGRLYEQYF
TRBV2	NA	TRBJ2-1	TRBD2	TGTGCCAGCAGCGTCCAAGGGAGGGGCCAAAATGAGCAGTTCTTC	CASSVQGRGQNEQFF
TRBV4-2	NA	TRBJ2-5	NA	TGTGCCAGCAGCCCGAACGAGCAAGAGACCCAGTACTTC	CASSPNEQETQYF
TRBV20-1	once	TRBJ2-7	TRBD1	TGCAGTGCTCTCAAGACAGGGTTGACCTACGAGCAGTACTTC	CSALKTGLTYEQYF
TRBV5-1	NA	TRBJ2-5	TRBD2	TGCGCCAGCAGCGTCGGGACTGCGGGGGAAGAGACCCAGTACTTC	CASSVGTAGEETQYF